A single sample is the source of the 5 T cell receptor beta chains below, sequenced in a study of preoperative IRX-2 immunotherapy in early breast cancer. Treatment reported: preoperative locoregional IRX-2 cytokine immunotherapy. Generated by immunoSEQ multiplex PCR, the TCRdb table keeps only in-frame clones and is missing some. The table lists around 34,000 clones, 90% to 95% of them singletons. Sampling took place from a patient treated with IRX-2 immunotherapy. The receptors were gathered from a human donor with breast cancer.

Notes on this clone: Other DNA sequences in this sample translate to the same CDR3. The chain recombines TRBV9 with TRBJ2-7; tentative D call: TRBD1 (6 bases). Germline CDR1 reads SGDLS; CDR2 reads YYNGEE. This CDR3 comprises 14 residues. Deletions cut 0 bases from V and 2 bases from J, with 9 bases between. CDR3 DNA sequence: TGTGCCAGCAGCGTAGGGGGGCCTGCCTACGAGCAGTACTTC. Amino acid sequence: CASSVGGPAYEQYF.

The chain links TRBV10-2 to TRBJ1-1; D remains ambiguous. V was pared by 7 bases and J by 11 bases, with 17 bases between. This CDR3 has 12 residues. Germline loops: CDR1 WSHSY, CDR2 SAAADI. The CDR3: CASMGYGFDAFF. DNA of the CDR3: TGCGCCAGCATGGGGTATGGCTTTGATGCTTTCTTT.

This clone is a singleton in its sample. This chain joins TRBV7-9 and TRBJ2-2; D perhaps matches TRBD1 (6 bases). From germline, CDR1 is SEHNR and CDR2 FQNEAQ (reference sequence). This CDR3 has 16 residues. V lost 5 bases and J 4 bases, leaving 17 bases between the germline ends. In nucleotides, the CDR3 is TGTGCCAGCAGCACCGCTAACAGGGAAATCACCGGGGAGCTGTTTTTT. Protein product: CASSTANREITGELFF. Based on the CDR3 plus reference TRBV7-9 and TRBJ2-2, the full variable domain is DTGVSQNPRHKITKRGQNVTFRCDPISEHNRLYWYRQTLGQGPEFLTYFQNEAQLEKSRLLSDRFSAERPKGSFSTLEIQRTEQGDSAMYLCASSTANREITGELFFGEGSRLTVL.

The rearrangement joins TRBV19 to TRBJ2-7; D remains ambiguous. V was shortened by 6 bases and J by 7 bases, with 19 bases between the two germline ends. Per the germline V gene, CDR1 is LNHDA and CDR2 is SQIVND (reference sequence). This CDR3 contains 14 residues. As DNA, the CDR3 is TGTGCCAGTAGGAGTCAGACCTCCTACGGGGAGCAGTACTTC. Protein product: CASRSQTSYGEQYF.

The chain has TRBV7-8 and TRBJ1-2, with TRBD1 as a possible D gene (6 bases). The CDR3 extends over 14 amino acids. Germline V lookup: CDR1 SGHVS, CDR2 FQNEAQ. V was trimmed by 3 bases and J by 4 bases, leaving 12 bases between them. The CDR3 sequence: CASSFKQGAYGYTF. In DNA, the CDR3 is TGTGCCAGCAGCTTCAAACAGGGTGCCTATGGCTACACCTTC.